Described below is a single T cell receptor beta chain sequence and its context. Original analysis: Estimation of nucleated cell counts was performed using reference gene primer amplification. Repertoires were generated with immunoSEQ multiplex PCR, while TCRdb's copy carries only in-frame clones and drops some. V, J and clone size were drawn from that table, and D and trimming were deduced from the DNA. The repertoire includes roughly 150,000 clones, around 82% of them detected once, and 4.5% to 7.5% sits in the top ten. The data originate from a study of blood T cell repertoires in COVID-19. In terms of age and location, participants ranged from about 18 to 90 years and lived in about 25 US areas. This CDR3 comprises 15 residues. Germline V gene data show CDR1 as SGHNT and CDR2 as YYREEE (reference sequence). With 4 bases clipped from V and 6 bases from J, the junction kept 9 bases outside the gene matches.

This receptor was identified in a middle-aged man who had recovered from COVID-19. V is TRBV5-4 and J is TRBJ1-1; TRBD1 agrees at 10 bases. Material for sequencing was PBMCs or T cells enriched from blood (not recorded which). The DNA for the CDR3 is TGTGCCAGCAGCGCCCCTGAGGGACAGGGGTCTGAAGCTTTCTTT. Translating it yields CASSAPEGQGSEAFF.